This T cell receptor (beta chain) was identified in a study of blood T cell repertoires in COVID-19. Generated by immunoSEQ multiplex PCR, the TCRdb table keeps only in-frame clones and is missing some. The table shows about 70,000 clones, with roughly 79% occurring only once. Germline assignment: CDR1 MDHEN and CDR2 SYDVKM. CDR3 length equals 15 residues. Trimming shortened V by 5 bases and J by 2 bases, and 13 bases separated the two germline ends. Sequencing was carried out using peripheral blood. The clonotype comes from a woman aged 55-75 years with acute or convalescent COVID-19. V and J are TRBV28 and TRBJ1-5; a weak D match, TRBD1 (5 bases). The CDR3 coding sequence is TGTGCCAGCAGTAGGGCCGCGGGGGGCAATCAGCCCCAGCATTTT. This gives the protein CASSRAAGGNQPQHF. The full variable domain, completed using reference TRBV28 and TRBJ1-5, is DVKVTQSSRYLVKRTGEKVFLECVQDMDHENMFWYRQDPGLGLRLIYFSYDVKMKEKGDIPEGYSVSREKKERFSLILESASTNQTSMYLCASSRAAGGNQPQHFGDGTRLSIL.